This T cell receptor (beta chain) was documented in a study of shared clonotypes between healthy human individuals. Study-wide findings and caveats: Large depth notwithstanding, sorted-subset sequencing proved incomplete by rarefaction.

Division of CD4+ cells produced a CD45RA+ naive subset and a CD45RA-negative memory subset. The table came from immunoSEQ multiplex PCR; TCRdb's copy has only in-frame clones and leaves some out. The sample has over 1.5 million clones, 95% to 99% seen once. As regards this clone: No antigen is known for it.

This TCR was recovered from a man younger than 40 in good health. Material: naive CD4+ T cells sorted from blood. Stated subset: CD45RA+ positively selected.

The CDR3 nucleotides read TGTGCCAGCAGTTTAACTCCGGGACCCCCTTCGGGAGCCAAAAACATTCAGTACTTC. It translates to CASSLTPGPPSGAKNIQYF. The rearrangement uses TRBV27 and TRBJ2-4, with D tentatively TRBD1 or TRBD2 (5 bases each). This CDR3 has 19 residues. With 2 bases removed from V and 0 bases from J, the gap between germline ends came to 20 bases. Germline loops: CDR1 MNHEY, CDR2 SMNVEV (reference sequence).